Presented here are 20 T cell receptor beta chains from one specimen sequenced in a study of T cell changes during pregnancy in multiple sclerosis. The protocol was immunoSEQ multiplex PCR, while the TCRdb copy is restricted to in-frame clones and leaves out a portion. Of 70,000 to 90,000 clones in the sample, 90% to 95% were seen once. The sample in question was peripheral blood, obtained in the second trimester of pregnancy. All receptors come from a female donor in good health, enrolled as a control in a pregnancy study.

The chain joins TRBV19 to TRBJ1-2; D is ambiguous. From germline, CDR1 is LNHDA and CDR2 SQIVND (reference sequence). The CDR3 length is 14 residues. V was trimmed by 3 bases and J by 5 bases, leaving 13 bases between them. CDR3 nucleotide sequence: TGTGCCAGTAGTATGTGGCGGGCCGCTTATGGCTACACCTTC. This gives the protein CASSMWRAAYGYTF.

The V and J genes are TRBV19 and TRBJ1-2; the D gene is possibly TRBD1 (5 bases). V lost 3 bases to trimming and J lost 1 base, with 9 bases between them. Germline CDR1 reads LNHDA; CDR2 reads SQIVND (reference sequence). This CDR3 is built from 14 residues. The CDR3 DNA reads as TGTGCCAGTAGTATCCGGGACTTTAACTATGGCTACACCTTC. Translating it yields CASSIRDFNYGYTF.

This chain uses TRBV6-5 with TRBJ2-6; no reliable D call. The CDR3 covers 15 residues. Germline assignment: CDR1 MNHEY and CDR2 SVGAGI. Trimming stripped 6 bases from V and 1 base from J, with 10 bases between. CDR3 DNA sequence: TGTGCCAGCAGCCCCCTAATTTCTGGGGCCAACGTCCTGACTTTC. Protein product: CASSPLISGANVLTF.

This clone was observed once. V usage is TRBV6-5 and J usage is TRBJ2-1, with D perhaps matching TRBD2 (5 bases). Germline V lookup: CDR1 MNHEY, CDR2 SVGAGI. V gave up 5 bases and J gave up 1 base, with 9 bases separating them. The CDR3 has 14 amino acids. CDR3 loop: CASSPRRSYNEQFF. Written as DNA, the CDR3 is TGTGCCAGCAGTCCCCGGAGGTCCTACAATGAGCAGTTCTTC.

The chain combines TRBV18 with TRBJ1-5, with 10 bases identical to TRBD1. V was clipped by 5 bases and J by 6 bases; unmatched bases: 10. CDR3 size: 16 residues. Germline assignment: CDR1 KGHSH and CDR2 LQKENI. The CDR3 loop is CASSFGQGVTFQPQHF. DNA for the CDR3: TGTGCCAGCTCATTCGGACAGGGGGTTACGTTTCAGCCCCAGCATTTT.

The chain employs TRBV6-1 and TRBJ1-3, with D possibly matching TRBD1 (6 bases). The CDR3 has 11 amino acids. CDR1 is MNHNS and CDR2 is SASEGT in the germline V gene. Between the trimmed V and J ends, which lost 7 bases and 8 bases, there was a span of 9 bases. CDR3 residues: CASNRVHTIYF. The CDR3 coding sequence is TGTGCCAGCAACAGGGTCCACACCATATATTTT.

This chain uses TRBV2 with TRBJ1-5; 9 bases align to TRBD1. This CDR3 is built from 14 residues. Trimming took 4 bases from V and 4 from J; bases not matched to a gene: 2. CDR1 and CDR2 from the germline V gene are SNHLY and FYNNEI. CDR3 nucleotides: TGTGCCAGCAGTGTACAGGGGGCAAATCAGCCCCAGCATTTT. The encoded protein is CASSVQGANQPQHF.

This clone was detected a few times. The chain carries TRBV30 and TRBJ1-1; possible D gene TRBD1, 6 bases. Germline V CDR1 and CDR2: GTSNPN, SVGIG (reference sequence). CDR3 size: 14 residues. Trimming removed 0 bases at V and 4 bases at J, with 12 bases between. CDR3 sequence (DNA): TGTGCCTGGAGTGTACAGGGTGACTCCACTGAAGCTTTCTTT. It codes for CAWSVQGDSTEAFF.

The chain is built from TRBV18 and TRBJ1-5; D is perhaps TRBD1 (5 bases). The CDR3 is 15 residues long. Germline V gives CDR1 KGHSH, CDR2 LQKENI. Deletions cut 5 bases from V and 4 bases from J, with 15 bases between. For the CDR3, the DNA is TGTGCCAGCTCAAGGCCCGGGGGGGGGAATCAGCCCCAGCATTTT. Its protein product is CASSRPGGGNQPQHF. The full variable domain, completed using reference TRBV18 and TRBJ1-5, is NAGVMQNPRHLVRRRGQEARLRCSPMKGHSHVYWYRQLPEEGLKFMVYLQKENIIDESGMPKERFSAEFPKEGPSILRIQQVVRGDSAAYFCASSRPGGGNQPQHFGDGTRLSIL.

The chain combines TRBV11-3 with TRBJ1-2; weak D call: TRBD1 (6 bases). The CDR3 totals 16 residues. The V end was cut by 6 bases, the J end by 7 bases, with 24 bases between. Per the germline V gene, CDR1 is SGHNT and CDR2 is YENEEA. DNA of the CDR3: TGTGCCAGCAGTCCCGCGCTACCAGGGGAACAGGGTGGCTACACCTTC. Encoded protein: CASSPALPGEQGGYTF.

V is TRBV5-5 and J is TRBJ1-2; D possibly corresponds to TRBD1 (5 bases). The CDR3 length is 15 residues. V lost 4 bases and J 2 bases, leaving 15 bases between the germline ends. In germline, CDR1 is SGHKS, CDR2 YYEKEE (reference sequence). The CDR3 region is CASSHVLTENYGYTF. The CDR3 DNA is TGTGCCAGCAGCCATGTACTGACAGAGAACTATGGCTACACCTTC.

V and J are TRBV5-4 and TRBJ1-2; TRBD1 matches at 9 bases. Looked up from germline, CDR1 is SGHNT and CDR2 is YYREEE (reference sequence). This CDR3 contains 16 residues. V lost 0 bases and J lost 1; bases outside the gene matches: 4. The CDR3 loop reads CASSLDPGQGNYGYTF. DNA of the CDR3: TGTGCCAGCAGCTTGGACCCGGGACAGGGTAACTATGGCTACACCTTC.

J is TRBJ2-3 and V is TRBV9, with TRBD1 identical over 9 bases. Trimming removed 3 bases from V and 3 bases from J; junction bases left unmatched: 2. The CDR3 consists of 14 residues. Germline V lookup: CDR1 SGDLS, CDR2 YYNGEE. The CDR3 loop is CASSEDRGTDTQYF. The CDR3, as DNA: TGTGCCAGCAGCGAAGACAGGGGGACAGATACGCAGTATTTT.

This clone was detected only once. The V and J genes are TRBV23-1 and TRBJ2-3; D is unclear. Being an ORF, TRBV23-1 has a function that is uncertain. The CDR3 has 15 amino acids. V was cut by 8 bases and J by 2 bases, with 17 bases left in between. CDR3: CASGRSPRYTDTQYF. The CDR3 nucleotides are TGCGCCAGCGGTCGATCTCCTAGGTACACAGATACGCAGTATTTT.

This chain links TRBV9 with TRBJ1-1; weak D call: TRBD1 (5 bases). CDR1 and CDR2 (germline): SGDLS, YYNGEE. V lost 2 bases, J lost 0 bases, and 8 bases lay in between. CDR3 length equals 14 residues. CDR3 residues: CASSVSGLNTEAFF. CDR3 sequence (DNA): TGTGCCAGCAGCGTCTCAGGGTTGAACACTGAAGCTTTCTTT.

The V gene is TRBV10-2, the J gene TRBJ1-5; D is unresolved. Germline CDR1 and CDR2: WSHSY and SAAADI. There are 13 residues in the CDR3. V lost 6 bases to trimming and J lost 2 bases, with 8 bases between them. The DNA for the CDR3 is TGCGCCAGCAGCGGGTGGGGCAATCAGCCCCAGCATTTT. Translating gives CASSGWGNQPQHF.

The J gene is TRBJ2-2, the V gene TRBV5-1, with 7 positions matching TRBD2. This CDR3 is 15 amino acids long. Germline CDR1 SGHRS, CDR2 YFSETQ. V gave up 7 bases and J gave up 4 bases; unmatched junction bases: 10. CDR3 coding DNA: TGCGCCAGCGGAGAGAGCGGGGTGGGCACCGGGGAGCTGTTTTTT. Protein product: CASGESGVGTGELFF. Full variable domain (outside the CDR3, taken from reference TRBV5-1 and TRBJ2-2): KAGVTQTPRYLIKTRGQQVTLSCSPISGHRSVSWYQQTPGQGLQFLFEYFSETQRNKGNFPGRFSGRQFSNSRSEMNVSTLELGDSALYLCASGESGVGTGELFFGEGSRLTVL.

The chain couples TRBV5-6 to TRBJ1-4, with a tentative D call TRBD1 (6 bases). Germline CDR1 reads SGHDT; CDR2 reads YYEEEE. This CDR3 has 15 residues. V shed 0 bases and J shed 7 bases, with 13 bases lying between them. The CDR3 bases are TGTGCCAGCAGCTTGGATCAGGGGTTAGGTGAAAAACTGTTTTTT. This encodes CASSLDQGLGEKLFF.

The chain is built from TRBV7-9 and TRBJ2-3; D gene ambiguous. Trimming removed 3 bases at V and 1 base at J, with 17 bases between. Germline V gene sequence: CDR1 SEHNR, CDR2 FQNEAQ (reference sequence). The CDR3 contains 17 residues. The CDR3, as DNA: TGTGCCAGCAGCTTCCCCTTCGTCGACAAACGCACAGATACGCAGTATTTT. Protein: CASSFPFVDKRTDTQYF.

V gene TRBV5-1 combines with J gene TRBJ2-3; 9 bases map to TRBD1. The CDR3 is made up of 15 amino acids. The junction had 2 bases not matched to a gene; V was cut back by 0 bases and J by 3 bases. CDR1 is SGHRS and CDR2 is YFSETQ in the germline V gene. CDR3 sequence reads: CASSLAGQGTDTQYF. The CDR3 DNA is TGCGCCAGCAGCTTGGCCGGACAGGGGACAGATACGCAGTATTTT.